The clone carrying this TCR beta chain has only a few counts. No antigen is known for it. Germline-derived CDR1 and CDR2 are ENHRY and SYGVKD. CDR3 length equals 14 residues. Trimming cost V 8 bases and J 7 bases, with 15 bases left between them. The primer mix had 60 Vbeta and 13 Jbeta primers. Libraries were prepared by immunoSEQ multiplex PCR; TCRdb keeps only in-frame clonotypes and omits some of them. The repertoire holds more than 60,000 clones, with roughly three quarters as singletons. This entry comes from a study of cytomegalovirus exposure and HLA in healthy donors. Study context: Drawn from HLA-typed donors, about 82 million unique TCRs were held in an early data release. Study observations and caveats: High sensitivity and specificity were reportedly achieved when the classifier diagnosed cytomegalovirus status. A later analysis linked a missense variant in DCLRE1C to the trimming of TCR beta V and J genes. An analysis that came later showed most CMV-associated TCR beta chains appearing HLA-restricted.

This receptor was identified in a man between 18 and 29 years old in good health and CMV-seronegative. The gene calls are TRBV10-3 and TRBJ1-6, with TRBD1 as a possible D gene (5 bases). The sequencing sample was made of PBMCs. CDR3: CAIGETGGNSPLHF. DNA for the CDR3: TGTGCCATCGGGGAAACCGGGGGAAATTCACCCCTCCACTTT.